This T cell receptor beta chain was identified in a study of T cell changes during pregnancy in multiple sclerosis. V trimming: 4 bases; J trimming: 2 bases; junction bases outside the gene matches: 2. Germline V gene lookup returns CDR1 SGHNT and CDR2 YYREEE (reference sequence). The CDR3 has 14 amino acids. Some clones are missing from TCRdb's copy, which holds only in-frame ones; the method was immunoSEQ multiplex PCR. Of some 96,000 clones listed, over 80% are singletons. Sequences were derived from peripheral blood, sampled after pregnancy. The chain couples TRBV5-4 to TRBJ2-7, with 11 bases aligning to TRBD1. The receptor's source is a female donor with multiple sclerosis, enrolled in a pregnancy study. The CDR3 sequence: CASSPGQGAYEQYF. The CDR3 DNA reads as TGTGCCAGCAGCCCGGGACAGGGGGCCTACGAGCAGTACTTC.